Each of the 23 T cell receptor beta chains below was sequenced from the same sample in a study of T cell repertoires in cytomegalovirus infection. The antigens of these receptors remain unknown. In TCRdb, the reads were re-called with MiXCR into one record per CDR3 protein. The sample yields about 890,000 distinct CDR3 sequences, roughly 30% seen once. This sample comprised cultured CD8+ T cells from PBMCs, obtained from culture after CMV antigen stimulation. The source is a human donor in good health (CMV status not recorded). Some clones in this sample may be carry-over from other donors' samples.

This clonotype was found a few times. The chain employs TRBV4-1 and TRBJ2-3; 8 nucleotides match TRBD1. V lost 4 bases to trimming and J lost 8 bases; unmatched junction nucleotides: 5. Germline V lookup: CDR1 MGHRA, CDR2 YSYEKL. The CDR3 extends over 13 amino acids. CDR3 residues: CASSPLTGGTQYF. The CDR3 nucleotides read TGCGCCAGCAGCCCGCTCACAGGGGGTACGCAGTATTTT.

The chain links TRBV4-3 to TRBJ2-2; D may be TRBD2 (6 bases). V lost 0 bases, J lost 8 bases, and 22 bases lay in between. This CDR3 region has 18 residues. CDR1 LGHNA and CDR2 YSLEER come from the germline V gene. The CDR3 DNA follows: TGCGCCAGCAGCCAAGAACGGCTAGCGAAGGCTCCGGGGGGGGAGCTGTTTTTT. Protein sequence: CASSQERLAKAPGGELFF.

This clonotype was recorded a few times. The chain is built from TRBV25-1 and TRBJ1-2; no firm D call. CDR3 length equals 13 residues. The V and J ends lost 2 bases and 6 bases respectively, with 10 bases between them. CDR1 and CDR2 from the germline V gene are MGHDK and SYGVNS. As DNA, the CDR3 is TGTGCCAGCAGTGAAGTCGTGGGCGATGGCTACACCTTC. It translates to CASSEVVGDGYTF.

This clonotype was detected ten times or more. The chain employs TRBV12-3 or TRBV12-4 and TRBJ1-1, with 10 bases that match TRBD1. Germline trimming cut 7 bases from V and 3 bases from J; bases unmatched to any gene: 11. The length of the CDR3 is 16 residues. The CDR3 nucleotides are TGTGCCAGCAAATCTTGGACAGGGGGTTTGGACACTGAAGCTTTCTTT. Residues: CASKSWTGGLDTEAFF.

This clonotype was counted between two and nine times. The rearrangement uses TRBV7-9 and TRBJ2-2; either TRBD1 or TRBD2 may fit D (5 bases each). Per the germline V gene, CDR1 is SEHNR and CDR2 is FQNEAQ (reference sequence). This CDR3 region has 17 residues. Trimming pared 5 bases from V and 2 bases from J, leaving 18 bases between. The CDR3 here is CASSPAGASDNTGELFF. The CDR3 region has the DNA TGTGCCAGCAGCCCCGCCGGGGCTTCCGATAACACCGGGGAGCTGTTTTTT.

This clonotype has ten or more counts. The chain couples TRBV7-6 to TRBJ2-3; 9 bases align to TRBD2. This CDR3 has 18 amino acids. V trimming: 1 base; J trimming: 3 bases; junction bases outside the gene matches: 11. Per the germline V gene, CDR1 is SGHVS and CDR2 is FNYEAQ. The CDR3 spells CASSLGPQRGERTDTQYF. The CDR3 coding sequence is TGTGCCAGCAGCTTAGGTCCTCAGCGGGGGGAAAGAACAGATACGCAGTATTTT.

This chain connects TRBV20-1 to TRBJ2-1; D gene unclear. Trimming took 0 bases from V and 0 from J, leaving 12 bases between them. The CDR3 has 16 residues. Germline V gene sequence: CDR1 DFQATT, CDR2 SNEGSKA (reference sequence). CDR3 amino acids: CSARELDIRSYNEQFF. The CDR3, as DNA: TGCAGTGCTAGAGAGCTAGACATTCGCTCCTACAATGAGCAGTTCTTC.

This clonotype has a handful of counts. This chain links TRBV7-6 with TRBJ2-1; D might be TRBD1 or TRBD2, each matching 6 bases. CDR1 and CDR2 from the germline V gene are SGHVS and FNYEAQ. Trimming removed 3 bases from V and 7 bases from J, with 19 bases in between. This CDR3 region has 16 residues. The CDR3 DNA reads TGTGCCAGCAGCTTCCTTTTGGGGGGCGAGGGGAATGAGCAGTTCTTC. Protein: CASSFLLGGEGNEQFF.

V is TRBV7-6 and J is TRBJ1-5, with 8 nucleotides matching TRBD1. The J segment lost 9 bases and the V segment lost 5 bases, leaving 12 bases of the junction unmatched. CDR1 is SGHVS, CDR2 FNYEAQ, per germline. This CDR3 comprises 15 residues. For the CDR3, the DNA is TGTGCCAGCAGCCCCGGGACAGGCCCTACGATGCCCCAGCATTTT. Amino acid sequence: CASSPGTGPTMPQHF. Supplemented by reference TRBV7-6 and TRBJ1-5, the full variable domain reads GAGVSQSPRYKVTKRGQDVALRCDPISGHVSLYWYRQALGQGPEFLTYFNYEAQQDKSGLPNDRFSAERPEGSISTLTIQRTEQRDSAMYRCASSPGTGPTMPQHFGDGTRLSIL.

This chain links TRBV4-1 with TRBJ2-1, with TRBD2 matching 12 bases. V trimming: 1 base; J trimming: 10 bases; junction bases outside the gene matches: 5. The length of the CDR3 is 15 residues. CDR1 and CDR2 (germline): MGHRA, YSYEKL. CDR3 nucleotide sequence: TGCGCCAGCAGCCAAGGGGGACTAGCGGGCCGCGAGCAGTTCTTC. It is translated as CASSQGGLAGREQFF.

This clonotype has ten or more counts. The chain employs TRBV7-8 and TRBJ2-5; 7 nucleotides line up with TRBD2. In germline, CDR1 is SGHVS, CDR2 FQNEAQ. The CDR3 covers 16 residues. Trimming removed 3 bases from V and 3 bases from J; junction bases left unmatched: 10. The CDR3 DNA sequence: TGTGCCAGCAGCTTGTTTTCGACTAGCCTTAAAGAGACCCAGTACTTC. It translates to CASSLFSTSLKETQYF.

This chain joins TRBV12-3 or TRBV12-4 and TRBJ2-6, with TRBD2 matching 12 bases. V dropped 0 bases and J dropped 2; count of bases not matched to a gene: 2. The CDR3 length is 18 residues. The DNA of the CDR3 is TGTGCCAGCAGTTTAGCGCTAGCGGGGGGGCCTGGGGCCAACGTCCTGACTTTC. It codes for CASSLALAGGPGANVLTF.

This clonotype appeared a single time. The chain is built from TRBV6-2 or TRBV6-3 and TRBJ2-7, with D tentatively TRBD1 (6 bases). The germline V gene encodes CDR1 MNHEY and CDR2 SVGEGT. V lost 5 bases and J 3 bases, leaving 14 bases between the germline ends. The CDR3 spans 14 residues. CDR3 sequence: CASSAPGVDYEQYV. DNA of the CDR3: TGTGCCAGCAGTGCCCCAGGGGTGGACTACGAGCAGTACGTC.

The CDR3 nucleotides are TGTGCCAGCAGTTTATCGACAGGAGCCTACGAGCAGTACGTC. Protein product: CASSLSTGAYEQYV. V usage is TRBV27 and J usage is TRBJ2-7; maybe TRBD1 (6 bases). Germline loops: CDR1 MNHEY, CDR2 SMNVEV (reference sequence). Trimming took off 0 bases at V and 2 bases at J, with 8 bases between the two ends. The CDR3 is 14 residues long.

The table lists this clonotype with a few counts. The CDR3 DNA is TGTGCCAGCAGTTACAGGGAAGACAGGGCAGATACGCAGTATTTT. It yields the protein CASSYREDRADTQYF. The rearrangement links TRBV28 to TRBJ2-3, with 7 bases aligning to TRBD1. Germline CDR1 and CDR2: MDHEN and SYDVKM. V lost 4 bases and J lost 4; bases outside the gene matches: 8. The CDR3 covers 15 residues. The full variable domain, in which reference TRBV28 and TRBJ2-3 provide the parts outside the CDR3, is DVKVTQSSRYLVKRTGEKVFLECVQDMDHENMFWYRQDPGLGLRLIYFSYDVKMKEKGDIPEGYSVSREKKERFSLILESASTNQTSMYLCASSYREDRADTQYFGPGTRLTVL.

V and J are TRBV9 and TRBJ1-1, with a tentative D call TRBD1 (5 bases). This CDR3 contains 16 residues. Germline V lookup: CDR1 SGDLS, CDR2 YYNGEE. Between the trimmed V and J ends, which lost 3 bases and 5 bases, there was a span of 20 bases. This CDR3 reads CASSAEGTGGSTEAFF. The CDR3 DNA reads as TGTGCCAGCAGCGCAGAGGGTACAGGTGGATCAACTGAAGCTTTCTTT.

The chain has TRBV29-1 and TRBJ1-2; D unclear. Deletions cut 4 bases from V and 2 bases from J, with 14 bases between. Germline values: CDR1 SQVTM, CDR2 ANQGSEA. This CDR3 spans 14 amino acids. CDR3 nucleotides: TGCAGCGTTGGACCCGCCGACCAAAACTATGGCTACACCTTC. Translated, it gives CSVGPADQNYGYTF. Supplemented by reference TRBV29-1 and TRBJ1-2, the full variable domain reads SAVISQKPSRDICQRGTSLTIQCQVDSQVTMMFWYRQQPGQSLTLIATANQGSEATYESGFVIDKFPISRPNLTFSTLTVSNMSPEDSSIYLCSVGPADQNYGYTFGSGTRLTVV.

The V gene is TRBV29-1, the J gene TRBJ1-2; TRBD1 aligns across 11 bases. The CDR3 contains 16 residues. V was clipped by 2 bases and J by 3 bases; unmatched bases: 8. Germline V CDR1 and CDR2: SQVTM, ANQGSEA. In DNA, the CDR3 is TGCAGCGTTGAACAGGGACAGGGGGTTGGAGACTATGGCTACACCTTC. It specifies CSVEQGQGVGDYGYTF.

This clonotype has more than one count but fewer than ten. The chain combines TRBV15 with TRBJ1-1; TRBD1 aligns across 7 bases. The CDR3 has 14 residues. J was trimmed by 5 bases and V by 1 base; bases with no gene match: 4. Germline V gene data show CDR1 as LNHNV and CDR2 as YYDKDF (reference sequence). CDR3 residues: CATSRVQGRTEAFF. CDR3 in DNA: TGTGCCACCAGCAGAGTACAGGGGAGGACTGAAGCTTTCTTT.

The sample holds a few counts of this clonotype. V usage is TRBV6-2 or TRBV6-3 and J usage is TRBJ1-2, with TRBD1 matching over 7 bases. Trimming at V came to 6 bases and at J to 2 bases, leaving 6 bases not matched to a gene. CDR3 size: 14 residues. Looked up from germline, CDR1 is MNHEY and CDR2 is SVGEGT. The CDR3 coding sequence is TGTGCCAGCAGGACTACAGGGGCCAACTATGGCTACACCTTC. Residues: CASRTTGANYGYTF.

This clonotype showed up many times. The rearrangement joins TRBV7-6 to TRBJ2-7, with D tentatively TRBD2 (7 bases). With 5 bases removed from V and 0 bases from J, the gap between germline ends came to 14 bases. Germline V gives CDR1 SGHVS, CDR2 FNYEAQ. The CDR3 is 15 residues long. CDR3 region: CASSAGRGYSYEQYV. For the CDR3, the DNA is TGTGCCAGCAGCGCGGGGAGGGGGTACTCCTACGAGCAGTACGTC.

This rearrangement joins TRBV27 to TRBJ2-3; D might be TRBD1 or TRBD2, each matching 6 bases. CDR1 and CDR2 from the germline V gene are MNHEY and SMNVEV (reference sequence). The ends were cut back, 4 bases at V and 4 bases at J, with 18 bases in the middle. CDR3 length: 16 residues. CDR3 sequence (DNA): TGTGCCAGCAGTTCGCGCGCGGGACAAATGGCAGATACGCAGTATTTT. This codes for CASSSRAGQMADTQYF.

There are a few counts of this clonotype. This chain joins TRBV27 and TRBJ1-6; 7 bases are a match to TRBD1. The germline V gene has CDR1 MNHEY and CDR2 SMNVEV (reference sequence). The junction had 4 bases not matched to a gene; V was cut back by 6 bases and J by 5 bases. The CDR3 is 14 residues long. For the CDR3, the DNA is TGTGCCAGCAGATTTGGGACAGATAATTCACCCCTCCACTTT. Encoded protein: CASRFGTDNSPLHF.